Shown below are 4 T cell receptor beta chains from a single sample sequenced in a study of spatial heterogeneity in lung cancer. TCRdb analysed the 5' RACE reads with MiXCR anew, one entry per CDR3 protein. This sample has about 9,200 distinct CDR3 sequences; about 50% occur once, and the top ten carry 28%. Stated time point: sample taken at primary tumor resection. These TCRs are of unknown antigen specificity. Study-wide findings and caveats: In tumors, expanded intratumoral alpha and beta TCR counts tracked mutation counts.

The sequencing used lung tumor tissue, collected at surgery. The receptors here all came from a female donor with early-stage non-small cell lung cancer.

The J gene is TRBJ2-7, the V gene TRBV5-1; D is uncertain. Trimming stripped 4 bases from V and 4 bases from J, with 15 bases between. The germline V gene has CDR1 SGHRS and CDR2 YFSETQ. The CDR3 sequence is 14 residues long. The CDR3 sequence: CASSPSVERYEQYF. Written as DNA, the CDR3 is TGCGCCAGCAGCCCCTCTGTTGAAAGATACGAGCAGTACTTC. The variable domain in full, completed from reference TRBV5-1 and TRBJ2-7, reads KAGVTQTPRYLIKTRGQQVTLSCSPISGHRSVSWYQQTPGQGLQFLFEYFSETQRNKGNFPGRFSGRQFSNSRSEMNVSTLELGDSALYLCASSPSVERYEQYFGPGTRLTVT.

This clonotype was detected only a few times. The chain uses TRBV28 and TRBJ1-1; D uncertain. CDR1 is MDHEN and CDR2 is SYDVKM in the germline V gene. The CDR3 length is 13 residues. The ends were cut back, 3 bases at V and 4 bases at J, with 9 bases in the middle. CDR3 bases: TGTGCCAGCAGTTTTCCTCTGTCCACTGAAGCTTTCTTT. Translating it yields CASSFPLSTEAFF.

The rearrangement uses TRBV6-5 and TRBJ1-5, with D tentatively TRBD1 (6 bases). This CDR3 region has 14 residues. Germline assignment: CDR1 MNHEY and CDR2 SVGAGI. V was trimmed by 7 bases and J by 2 bases, leaving 12 bases between them. CDR3 residues: CASKGRGGNQPQHF. CDR3 nucleotides: TGTGCCAGCAAAGGCAGGGGAGGCAATCAGCCCCAGCATTTT.

The chain combines TRBV7-2 with TRBJ2-7, with D possibly called TRBD1 or TRBD2 (5 bases each). Between the trimmed V and J ends, which lost 6 bases and 3 bases, there was a span of 15 bases. CDR1 is SGHTA, CDR2 FQGNSA, per germline. The CDR3 is 14 amino acids. CDR3 protein: CASRPAGAGYEQYF. CDR3 in DNA: TGTGCCAGCAGACCGGCTGGGGCGGGCTACGAGCAGTACTTC.